The next 28 T cell receptor beta chains were all read from a single sample in a study of shared clonotypes between healthy human individuals. Sequenced by immunoSEQ multiplex PCR; TCRdb stores in-frame clones only, minus some. This table holds roughly 76,000 clones, about 64% found once. Input material: memory CD8+ T cells sorted from blood. Documented subset: CD45RO+ cells pooled with CCR7-negative TemRA cells. The source is a man aged 25 to 40 in good health.

The chain is built from TRBV20-1 and TRBJ2-1; unclear D gene. The germline CDR1 and CDR2 sequences are DFQATT and SNEGSKA (reference sequence). The CDR3 is made up of 10 amino acids. Trimming took 4 bases from V and 9 from J, leaving 7 bases between them. The CDR3 protein is CSATYVEQFF. The CDR3 coding sequence is TGCAGTGCTACTTATGTTGAGCAGTTCTTC.

The chain combines TRBV7-2 with TRBJ2-7; 8 bases fit TRBD2. J lost 1 base, V lost 0 bases, and 5 bases had no gene match. CDR3 length: 16 residues. Germline V gives CDR1 SGHTA, CDR2 FQGNSA. The CDR3 spells CASSLAALAGSYEQYF. CDR3 nucleotides: TGTGCCAGCAGCTTAGCGGCGCTAGCGGGTTCCTACGAGCAGTACTTC.

This chain links TRBV5-4 with TRBJ2-7; D is unresolved. Trimming shortened V by 5 bases and J by 7 bases, and 10 bases separated the two germline ends. Germline CDR1 SGHNT, CDR2 YYREEE (reference sequence). The CDR3 has 11 residues. CDR3 loop: CASSHGREQYF. Here the CDR3 DNA reads TGTGCCAGCAGTCACGGACGGGAGCAGTACTTC.

This rearrangement joins TRBV9 to TRBJ2-3, with 11 nucleotides matching TRBD2. Unmatched junction bases numbered 3, after V lost 5 bases and J lost 4 bases. Germline CDR1 reads SGDLS; CDR2 reads YYNGEE. This CDR3 region has 14 residues. This CDR3 reads CASSSGRAADTQYF. The DNA for the CDR3 is TGTGCCAGCAGTAGCGGGAGGGCCGCAGATACGCAGTATTTT.

The chain links TRBV18 to TRBJ2-1; TRBD1 matches 9 bases. The CDR3 extends over 16 amino acids. In germline, CDR1 is KGHSH, CDR2 LQKENI. V lost 0 bases, J lost 6 bases, and 6 bases stayed unmatched. In DNA, the CDR3 is TGTGCCAGCTCACCACCTGGAGCGACAGGGGGCAATGAGCAGTTCTTC. This encodes CASSPPGATGGNEQFF.

The rearrangement links TRBV28 to TRBJ1-5, with a possible D match to TRBD1 (6 bases). The CDR3 totals 19 residues. Germline V gene sequence: CDR1 MDHEN, CDR2 SYDVKM. Trimming removed 4 bases at V and 0 bases at J, with 22 bases between. The CDR3 DNA sequence: TGTGCCAGCAGTTCCCCAACCTCGGCGGGGGCCCATAGCAATCAGCCCCAGCATTTT. It is translated as CASSSPTSAGAHSNQPQHF.

The chain employs TRBV25-1 and TRBJ2-1; possibly TRBD1 or TRBD2 for D (5 bases each). This CDR3 spans 14 amino acids. Germline-derived CDR1 and CDR2 are MGHDK and SYGVNS. The V gene lost 4 bases and the J gene lost 5 bases, with 12 bases spanning the gap. CDR3 DNA: TGTGCCAGCAGTGTTGATGGGGGTGACAATGAGCAGTTCTTC. This encodes CASSVDGGDNEQFF.

V gene TRBV19 combines with J gene TRBJ2-3, with TRBD1 matching over 7 bases. The CDR3 loop spans 14 amino acids. V trimming: 7 bases; J trimming: 1 base; junction bases outside the gene matches: 5. The V gene's germline CDR1 is LNHDA and CDR2 SQIVND (reference sequence). The CDR3 nucleotides read TGTGCCAGTACGACCGGACAGGGCACAGATACGCAGTATTTT. Amino acids: CASTTGQGTDTQYF.

The chain combines TRBV15 with TRBJ2-1, with D perhaps matching TRBD1 (6 bases). Germline CDR1 is LNHNV and CDR2 is YYDKDF (reference sequence). Deletions cut 0 bases from V and 8 bases from J, with 11 bases between. There are 14 residues in the CDR3. CDR3 sequence reads: CATSRDGRGHEQFF. DNA for the CDR3: TGTGCCACCAGCAGAGATGGCAGGGGCCATGAGCAGTTCTTC.

This chain joins TRBV7-2 and TRBJ2-7, with D tentatively TRBD2 (6 bases). The CDR3 has 15 amino acids. CDR1 and CDR2 from the germline V gene are SGHTA and FQGNSA. V was pared by 1 base and J by 2 bases, with 12 bases between. The CDR3 protein is CASSLVAGPPYEQYF. CDR3 in DNA: TGTGCCAGCAGCTTAGTGGCGGGGCCACCCTACGAGCAGTACTTC.

This clone was detected only a few times. V and J are TRBV29-1 and TRBJ2-7; D remains ambiguous. This CDR3 has 11 residues. Germline V gives CDR1 SQVTM, CDR2 ANQGSEA. The ends were cut back, 7 bases at V and 4 bases at J, with 11 bases in the middle. CDR3 bases: TGCAGCGCCATTCAAGTTTACGAGCAGTACTTC. This codes for CSAIQVYEQYF.

The rearrangement uses TRBV27 and TRBJ2-7; TRBD2 aligns across 10 bases. The ends lost 1 base at V and 4 bases at J; junction bases unmatched: 10. The CDR3 totals 17 residues. From germline, CDR1 is MNHEY and CDR2 SMNVEV (reference sequence). The CDR3 reads CASSLLASGRVSYEQYF. The DNA of the CDR3 is TGTGCCAGCAGTTTATTGGCTAGCGGGAGAGTGTCGTACGAGCAGTACTTC.

A remark on this clone: The identical CDR3 is also encoded by other nucleotide sequences in the sample. The CDR3 is CASSLTSNTEAFF. The CDR3 nucleotides read TGTGCCAGCAGTCTGACATCGAACACTGAAGCTTTCTTT. V gene TRBV27 combines with J gene TRBJ1-1; D unclear. The V gene lost 5 bases and the J gene lost 1 base, with 8 bases spanning the gap. The CDR3 is made up of 13 amino acids. Germline CDR1 reads MNHEY; CDR2 reads SMNVEV (reference sequence).

The CDR3, as DNA: TGTGCCAGCAGCGTAGAAGGCGCGGGCGAGCAGTACTTC. It specifies CASSVEGAGEQYF. This chain connects TRBV9 to TRBJ2-7, with D possibly TRBD2 on 5 matching bases. Looked up from germline, CDR1 is SGDLS and CDR2 is YYNGEE. Trimming shortened V by 0 bases and J by 6 bases, and 10 bases separated the two germline ends. The CDR3 runs 13 residues.

The chain carries TRBV2 and TRBJ2-7; TRBD1 might be the D (5 bases). The germline V and J ends were trimmed by 6 bases and 3 bases, with 12 bases remaining between them. The V gene's germline CDR1 is SNHLY and CDR2 FYNNEI. This CDR3 spans 13 amino acids. CDR3 amino acids: CASRMTVNYEQYF. The CDR3 bases are TGTGCCAGCAGGATGACAGTAAACTACGAGCAGTACTTC.

The sample holds many counts of this clone. This chain connects TRBV5-5 to TRBJ2-7; 10 nucleotides line up with TRBD2. V dropped 4 bases and J dropped 3; count of bases not matched to a gene: 4. The length of the CDR3 is 14 residues. CDR1 and CDR2 (germline): SGHKS, YYEKEE (reference sequence). For the CDR3, the DNA is TGTGCCAGCAGCGCCTCTAGCGGGAGCTACGAGCAGTACTTC. It encodes CASSASSGSYEQYF.

The chain employs TRBV18 and TRBJ2-1; D gene ambiguous. The V end was cut by 6 bases, the J end by 0 bases, with 12 bases between. CDR1 is KGHSH, CDR2 LQKENI, per germline. The CDR3 has 15 amino acids. For the CDR3, the DNA is TGTGCCAGCTCGCTGGACCCCAGCTCCTACAATGAGCAGTTCTTC. Residues: CASSLDPSSYNEQFF. Complete variable domain (other parts from reference TRBV18 and TRBJ2-1): NAGVMQNPRHLVRRRGQEARLRCSPMKGHSHVYWYRQLPEEGLKFMVYLQKENIIDESGMPKERFSAEFPKEGPSILRIQQVVRGDSAAYFCASSLDPSSYNEQFFGPGTRLTVL.

This clone was observed at least ten times. The chain employs TRBV6-1 and TRBJ2-7, with D tentatively TRBD1 (5 bases). Germline-derived CDR1 and CDR2 are MNHNS and SASEGT. The length of the CDR3 is 15 residues. V was pared by 2 bases and J by 0 bases, with 11 bases between. The CDR3 DNA follows: TGTGCCAGCAGTGAAATTAGTGACAGCTCCTACGAGCAGTACTTC. This sequence encodes CASSEISDSSYEQYF.

CDR3 DNA: TGTGCCAGCAGCCGGATAGGCGCGGGACAGGGGGGGTTGATGGAAGCTTTCTTT. Its protein is CASSRIGAGQGGLMEAFF. J is TRBJ1-1 and V is TRBV7-9, with 11 bases identical to TRBD1. The CDR3 contains 18 residues. Germline CDR1 SEHNR, CDR2 FQNEAQ (reference sequence). J gave up 8 bases and V 5 bases, and 19 bases lay outside the gene matches.

This rearrangement joins TRBV4-1 to TRBJ1-1, with D possibly being TRBD1 (5 bases). This CDR3 is 15 amino acids long. Germline V CDR1 and CDR2: MGHRA, YSYEKL. V was clipped by 0 bases and J by 4 bases, with 12 bases between them. This chain's CDR3 is CASSQDEGSRTEAFF. The CDR3 nucleotides are TGCGCCAGCAGCCAAGATGAGGGGAGTCGCACTGAAGCTTTCTTT.

The chain is built from TRBV15 and TRBJ2-6; D not resolved. The germline gives CDR1 LNHNV, CDR2 YYDKDF (reference sequence). The length of the CDR3 is 17 residues. Deletions cut 0 bases from V and 1 base from J, with 10 bases between. The CDR3 DNA is TGTGCCACCAGCAGAGATCCCATGTTGTCTGGGGCCAACGTCCTGACTTTC. Amino acid sequence: CATSRDPMLSGANVLTF.

V usage is TRBV5-1 and J usage is TRBJ1-3; D is ambiguous. The length of the CDR3 is 16 residues. The germline V and J ends were trimmed by 5 bases and 0 bases, with 15 bases remaining between them. CDR1 SGHRS and CDR2 YFSETQ come from the germline V gene. This chain's CDR3 is CASSGGSRSSGNTIYF. In DNA form, the CDR3 reads TGCGCCAGCAGTGGAGGGTCCCGAAGCTCTGGAAACACCATATATTTT.

This clone occurred a few times. CDR3 sequence (DNA): TGTGCCAGCAGCGTGGGGGTTTTTGGCTACGAGCAGTACTTC. Its protein product is CASSVGVFGYEQYF. This sequence joins TRBV9 and TRBJ2-7; D possibly uses TRBD1 or TRBD2 (5 bases each). The germline V gene encodes CDR1 SGDLS and CDR2 YYNGEE. The V end was cut by 2 bases, the J end by 3 bases, with 12 bases between. The CDR3 length is 14 residues.

The rearrangement joins TRBV11-3 to TRBJ2-1; TRBD2 matches 14 bases. V lost 1 base, J lost 7 bases, and 3 bases stayed unmatched. This CDR3 spans 16 amino acids. CDR1 is SGHNT, CDR2 YENEEA, per germline. The DNA of the CDR3 is TGTGCCAGCAGCTTAGTGGGGACTAGCGGGGGAAATGAGCAGTTCTTC. Amino acids: CASSLVGTSGGNEQFF.

This clone was observed at least ten times. The chain links TRBV10-1 to TRBJ1-5; 9 nucleotides align to TRBD1. The CDR3 sequence is 17 residues long. Germline assignment: CDR1 WNHNN and CDR2 SYGVQD (reference sequence). J gave up 0 bases and V 6 bases, and 9 bases lay outside the gene matches. This CDR3 reads CASRQGQGAYSNQPQHF. CDR3 DNA: TGCGCCAGCAGGCAGGGACAGGGCGCGTATAGCAATCAGCCCCAGCATTTT.

The rearrangement links TRBV4-1 to TRBJ1-1; tentatively, D is TRBD1 (5 bases). Germline V CDR1 and CDR2: MGHRA, YSYEKL. This CDR3 has 13 residues. The V gene lost 4 bases and the J gene lost 11 bases, with 17 bases spanning the gap. CDR3 nucleotides: TGCGCCAGCAGCCCCCCGCCCGGGGGAGAGGCTTTCTTT. Protein product: CASSPPPGGEAFF.

This clone was counted many times. The chain is built from TRBV11-3 and TRBJ2-7; D may correspond to TRBD1 or TRBD2 (5 bases each). CDR3 length equals 12 residues. CDR1 is SGHNT and CDR2 is YENEEA in the germline V gene. Trimming stripped 5 bases from V and 4 bases from J, with 9 bases between. This chain's CDR3 is CASSAGGYEQYF. The DNA of the CDR3 is TGTGCCAGCAGCGCTGGGGGATACGAGCAGTACTTC.

The chain carries TRBV9 and TRBJ2-1; possibly TRBD1 for D (6 bases). This CDR3 contains 17 residues. Trimming took 0 bases from V and 0 from J, leaving 13 bases between them. CDR1 and CDR2 from the germline V gene are SGDLS and YYNGEE. The CDR3 sequence is CASSVETGTRSYNEQFF. The CDR3 bases are TGTGCCAGCAGCGTAGAGACCGGGACACGCTCCTACAATGAGCAGTTCTTC.